This T cell receptor beta chain was captured by sequencing in a study of cytomegalovirus exposure and HLA in healthy donors. This clone was seen a few times. The study ran its PCR with 60 Vbeta and 13 Jbeta primers. Method: immunoSEQ multiplex PCR; TCRdb's copy keeps in-frame clones and lacks some. Of about 93,000 clones listed, roughly 79% are singletons. CDR1 is SGHDT and CDR2 is YYEEEE in the germline V gene. The CDR3 has 14 residues. Trimming removed 2 bases from V and 8 bases from J; junction bases left unmatched: 2. The sequencing input was PBMCs. The source is a man aged 30 to 39 in good health and CMV-seronegative. The chain combines TRBV5-6 with TRBJ2-6; 9 bases fit TRBD1. CDR3 coding DNA: TGTGCCAGCAGCTTCGGGACAGGGACCAACGTCCTGACTTTC. Protein: CASSFGTGTNVLTF.